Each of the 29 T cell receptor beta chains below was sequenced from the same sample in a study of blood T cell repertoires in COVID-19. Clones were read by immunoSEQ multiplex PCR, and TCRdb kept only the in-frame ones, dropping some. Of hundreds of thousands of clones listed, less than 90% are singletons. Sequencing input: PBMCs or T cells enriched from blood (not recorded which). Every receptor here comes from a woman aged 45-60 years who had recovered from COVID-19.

The CDR3 protein is CASSQKLDSSDTQYF. CDR3 nucleotide sequence: TGTGCCAGCAGCCAAAAACTGGACTCGTCAGATACGCAGTATTTT. The chain combines TRBV4-2 with TRBJ2-3, with a tentative D call TRBD2 (5 bases). CDR3 length: 15 amino acids. V lost 2 bases and J 4 bases, leaving 13 bases between the germline ends. Germline-derived CDR1 and CDR2 are LGHNA and YNFKEQ.

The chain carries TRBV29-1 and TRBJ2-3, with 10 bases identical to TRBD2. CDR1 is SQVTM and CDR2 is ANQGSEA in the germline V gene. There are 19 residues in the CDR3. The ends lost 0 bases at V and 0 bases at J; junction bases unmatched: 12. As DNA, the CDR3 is TGCAGCGTTGAAGATATCCGGCTAGCGGGAGATGGAAGCACAGATACGCAGTATTTT. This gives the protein CSVEDIRLAGDGSTDTQYF.

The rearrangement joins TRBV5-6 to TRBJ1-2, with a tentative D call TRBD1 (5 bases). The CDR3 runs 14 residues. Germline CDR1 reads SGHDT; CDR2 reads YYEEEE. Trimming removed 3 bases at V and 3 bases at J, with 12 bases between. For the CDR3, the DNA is TGTGCCAGCAGCTCAGGGTACGTTGACTATGGCTACACCTTC. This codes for CASSSGYVDYGYTF. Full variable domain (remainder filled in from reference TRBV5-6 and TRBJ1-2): DAGVTQSPTHLIKTRGQQVTLRCSPKSGHDTVSWYQQALGQGPQFIFQYYEEEERQRGNFPDRFSGHQFPNYSSELNVNALLLGDSALYLCASSSGYVDYGYTFGSGTRLTVV.

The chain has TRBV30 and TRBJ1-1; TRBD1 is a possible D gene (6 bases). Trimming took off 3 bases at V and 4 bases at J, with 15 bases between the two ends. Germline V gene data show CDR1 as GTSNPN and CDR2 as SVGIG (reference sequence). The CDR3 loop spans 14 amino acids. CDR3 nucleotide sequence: TGTGCCTGGAGCGTTAAGGGGGAGGGCACTGAAGCTTTCTTT. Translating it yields CAWSVKGEGTEAFF.

Here the CDR3 reads CASSFSSYGYTF. In DNA form, the CDR3 reads TGTGCCAGCAGCTTTTCGAGTTATGGCTACACCTTC. The J gene is TRBJ1-2, the V gene TRBV7-9; the D is unclear. Germline CDR1 is SEHNR and CDR2 is FQNEAQ (reference sequence). The CDR3 extends over 12 amino acids. The germline V and J ends were trimmed by 3 bases and 5 bases, with 7 bases remaining between them.

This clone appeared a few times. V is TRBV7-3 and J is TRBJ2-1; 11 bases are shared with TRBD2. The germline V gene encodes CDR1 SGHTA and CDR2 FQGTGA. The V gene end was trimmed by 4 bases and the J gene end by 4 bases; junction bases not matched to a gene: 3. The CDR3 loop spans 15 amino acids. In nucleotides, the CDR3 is TGTGCCAGCAGCTCGACTAGCGGGACGTACAATGAGCAGTTCTTC. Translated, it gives CASSSTSGTYNEQFF.

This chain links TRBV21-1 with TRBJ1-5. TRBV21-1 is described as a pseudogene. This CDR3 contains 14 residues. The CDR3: CASSKGGREQPQHF. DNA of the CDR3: TGTGCCAGCAGCAAAGGCGGGAGGGAGCAGCCCCAGCATTTT.

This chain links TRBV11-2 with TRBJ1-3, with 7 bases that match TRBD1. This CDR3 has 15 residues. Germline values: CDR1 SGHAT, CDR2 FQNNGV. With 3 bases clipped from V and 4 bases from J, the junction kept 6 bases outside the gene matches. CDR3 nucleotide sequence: TGTGCCAGCAGCTTCCAGACAGGGCCCGGAAACACCATATATTTT. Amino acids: CASSFQTGPGNTIYF. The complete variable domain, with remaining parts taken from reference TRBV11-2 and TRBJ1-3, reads EAGVAQSPRYKIIEKRQSVAFWCNPISGHATLYWYQQILGQGPKLLIQFQNNGVVDDSQLPKDRFSAERLKGVDSTLKIQPAKLEDSAVYLCASSFQTGPGNTIYFGEGSWLTVV.

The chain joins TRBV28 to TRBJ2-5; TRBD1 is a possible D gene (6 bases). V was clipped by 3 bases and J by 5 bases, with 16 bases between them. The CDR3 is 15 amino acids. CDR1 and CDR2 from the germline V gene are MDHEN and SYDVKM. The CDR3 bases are TGTGCCAGCAGTTTGCCCACAGGGTATTTGGAGACCCAGTACTTC. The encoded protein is CASSLPTGYLETQYF. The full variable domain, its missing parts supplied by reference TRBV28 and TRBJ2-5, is DVKVTQSSRYLVKRTGEKVFLECVQDMDHENMFWYRQDPGLGLRLIYFSYDVKMKEKGDIPEGYSVSREKKERFSLILESASTNQTSMYLCASSLPTGYLETQYFGPGTRLLVL.

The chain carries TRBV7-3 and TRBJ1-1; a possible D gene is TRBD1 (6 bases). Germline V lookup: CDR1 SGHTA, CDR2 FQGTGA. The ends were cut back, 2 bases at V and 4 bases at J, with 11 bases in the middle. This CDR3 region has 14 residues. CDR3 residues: CASSLQGSGTEAFF. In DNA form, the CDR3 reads TGTGCCAGCAGCTTACAGGGGAGCGGCACTGAAGCTTTCTTT.

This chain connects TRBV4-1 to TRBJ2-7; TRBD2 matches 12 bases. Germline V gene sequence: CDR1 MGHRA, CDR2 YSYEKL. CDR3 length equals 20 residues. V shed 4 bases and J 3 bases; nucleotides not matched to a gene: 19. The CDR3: CASSLYPLAGGTKTLYEQYF. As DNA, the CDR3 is TGCGCCAGCAGCCTGTACCCTCTAGCGGGAGGGACAAAAACCCTCTACGAGCAGTACTTC.

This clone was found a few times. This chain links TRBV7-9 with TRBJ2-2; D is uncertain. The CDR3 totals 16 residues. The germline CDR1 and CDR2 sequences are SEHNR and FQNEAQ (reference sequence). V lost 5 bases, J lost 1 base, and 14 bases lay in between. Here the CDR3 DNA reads TGTGCCAGCAGCCCACCGGGTCCGAAGAACACCGGGGAGCTGTTTTTT. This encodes CASSPPGPKNTGELFF. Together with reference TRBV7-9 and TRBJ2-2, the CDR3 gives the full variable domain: DTGVSQNPRHKITKRGQNVTFRCDPISEHNRLYWYRQTLGQGPEFLTYFQNEAQLEKSRLLSDRFSAERPKGSFSTLEIQRTEQGDSAMYLCASSPPGPKNTGELFFGEGSRLTVL.

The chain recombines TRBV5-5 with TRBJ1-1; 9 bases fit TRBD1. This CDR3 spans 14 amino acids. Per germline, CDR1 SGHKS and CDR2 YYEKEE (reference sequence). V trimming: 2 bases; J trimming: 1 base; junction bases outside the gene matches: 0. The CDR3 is CASSLQGANTEAFF. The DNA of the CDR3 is TGTGCCAGCAGCTTACAGGGGGCGAACACTGAAGCTTTCTTT.

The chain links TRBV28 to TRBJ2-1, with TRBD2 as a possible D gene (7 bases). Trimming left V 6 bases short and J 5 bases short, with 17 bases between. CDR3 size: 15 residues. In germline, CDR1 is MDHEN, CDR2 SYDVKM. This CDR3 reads CASSPPGGGNNEQFF. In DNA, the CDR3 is TGTGCCAGCAGCCCCCCCGGCGGGGGCAACAATGAGCAGTTCTTC.

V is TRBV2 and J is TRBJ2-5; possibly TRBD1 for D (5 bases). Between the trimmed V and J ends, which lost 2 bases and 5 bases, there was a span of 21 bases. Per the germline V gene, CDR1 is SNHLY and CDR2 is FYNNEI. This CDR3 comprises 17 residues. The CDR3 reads CASSETSGHPAGETQYF. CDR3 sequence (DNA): TGTGCCAGCAGTGAAACATCCGGACATCCGGCTGGGGAGACCCAGTACTTC.

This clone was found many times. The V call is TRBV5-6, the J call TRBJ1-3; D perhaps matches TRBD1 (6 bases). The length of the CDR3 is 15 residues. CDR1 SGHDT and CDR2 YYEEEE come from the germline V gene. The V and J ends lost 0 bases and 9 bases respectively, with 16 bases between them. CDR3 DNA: TGTGCCAGCAGCTTGGTACTCCCCCAACAGGGCACCATATATTTT. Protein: CASSLVLPQQGTIYF.

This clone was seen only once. As DNA, the CDR3 is TGTGCCAGCAGTTACCCTAGCGGGAGTGGCACAGATACGCAGTATTTT. It specifies CASSYPSGSGTDTQYF. The chain is built from TRBV6-5 and TRBJ2-3; 10 nucleotides agree with TRBD2. Trimming removed 2 bases from V and 1 base from J; junction bases left unmatched: 3. CDR1 and CDR2 (germline): MNHEY, SVGAGI. The CDR3 is 16 residues long.

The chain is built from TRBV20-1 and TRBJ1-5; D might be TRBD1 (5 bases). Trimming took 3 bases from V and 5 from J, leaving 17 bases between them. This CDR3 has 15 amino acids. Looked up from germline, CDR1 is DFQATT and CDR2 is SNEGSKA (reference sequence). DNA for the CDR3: TGCAGTGCTAGTCCCGTAGGGGTTTTTGATCAGCCCCAGCATTTT. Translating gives CSASPVGVFDQPQHF.

The CDR3 sequence is CASSQQSGDRGREKEETQYF. The CDR3, as DNA: TGTGCCAGTAGTCAGCAGTCGGGCGACAGAGGACGAGAAAAAGAAGAGACCCAGTACTTC. The chain joins TRBV19 to TRBJ2-5; possibly TRBD1 for D (5 bases). CDR1 and CDR2 from the germline V gene are LNHDA and SQIVND (reference sequence). Deletions cut 5 bases from V and 3 bases from J, with 31 bases between. The CDR3 is made up of 20 amino acids.

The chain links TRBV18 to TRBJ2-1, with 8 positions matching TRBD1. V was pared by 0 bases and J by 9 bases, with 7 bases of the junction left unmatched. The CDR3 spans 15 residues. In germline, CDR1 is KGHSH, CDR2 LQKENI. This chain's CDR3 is CASSPPGQGGGEQFF. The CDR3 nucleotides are TGTGCCAGCTCACCACCAGGACAGGGTGGGGGTGAGCAGTTCTTC.

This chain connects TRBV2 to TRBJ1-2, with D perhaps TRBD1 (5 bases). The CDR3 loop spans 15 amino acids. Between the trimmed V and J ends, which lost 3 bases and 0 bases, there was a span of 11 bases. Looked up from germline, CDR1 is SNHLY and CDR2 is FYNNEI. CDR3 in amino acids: CASSEYRTSNYGYTF. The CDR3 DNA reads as TGTGCCAGCAGTGAGTACAGGACCTCTAACTATGGCTACACCTTC. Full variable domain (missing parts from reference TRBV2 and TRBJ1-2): EPEVTQTPSHQVTQMGQEVILRCVPISNHLYFYWYRQILGQKVEFLVSFYNNEISEKSEIFDDQFSVERPDGSNFTLKIRSTKLEDSAMYFCASSEYRTSNYGYTFGSGTRLTVV.

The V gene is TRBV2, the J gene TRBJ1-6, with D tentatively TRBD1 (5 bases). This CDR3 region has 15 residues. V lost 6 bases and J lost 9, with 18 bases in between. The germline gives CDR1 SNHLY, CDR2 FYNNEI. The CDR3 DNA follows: TGTGCCAGCAGGCGGGGGGGGGAACAGAGTTCACCCCTCCACTTT. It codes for CASRRGGEQSSPLHF.

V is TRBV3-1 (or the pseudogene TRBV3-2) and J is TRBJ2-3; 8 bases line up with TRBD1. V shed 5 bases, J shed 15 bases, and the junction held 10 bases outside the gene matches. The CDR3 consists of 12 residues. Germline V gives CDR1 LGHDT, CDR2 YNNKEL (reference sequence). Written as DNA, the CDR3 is TGTGCCAGCAGCATGCAGGGGGCGCCGGTTTATTTT. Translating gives CASSMQGAPVYF.

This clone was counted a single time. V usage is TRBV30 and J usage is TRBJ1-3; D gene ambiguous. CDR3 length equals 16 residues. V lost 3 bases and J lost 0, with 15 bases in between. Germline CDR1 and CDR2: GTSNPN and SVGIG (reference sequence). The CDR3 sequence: CAWSAGRTNSGNTIYF. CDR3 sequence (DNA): TGTGCCTGGAGCGCCGGACGGACTAACTCTGGAAACACCATATATTTT.

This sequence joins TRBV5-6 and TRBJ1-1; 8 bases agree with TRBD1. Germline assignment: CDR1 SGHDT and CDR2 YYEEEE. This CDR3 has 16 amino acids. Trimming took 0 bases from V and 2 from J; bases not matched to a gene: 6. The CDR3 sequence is CASSLELGQVNTEAFF. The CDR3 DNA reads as TGTGCCAGCAGCTTGGAATTGGGACAGGTTAACACTGAAGCTTTCTTT.

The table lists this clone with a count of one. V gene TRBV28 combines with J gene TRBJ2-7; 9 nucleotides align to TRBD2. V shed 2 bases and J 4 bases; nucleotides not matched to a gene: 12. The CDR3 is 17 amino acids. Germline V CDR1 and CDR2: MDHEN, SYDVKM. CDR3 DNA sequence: TGTGCCAGCAGTTTAGTCGGCGGACTAGCGCAAGATTACGAGCAGTACTTC. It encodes CASSLVGGLAQDYEQYF. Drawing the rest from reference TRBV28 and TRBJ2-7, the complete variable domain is DVKVTQSSRYLVKRTGEKVFLECVQDMDHENMFWYRQDPGLGLRLIYFSYDVKMKEKGDIPEGYSVSREKKERFSLILESASTNQTSMYLCASSLVGGLAQDYEQYFGPGTRLTVT.

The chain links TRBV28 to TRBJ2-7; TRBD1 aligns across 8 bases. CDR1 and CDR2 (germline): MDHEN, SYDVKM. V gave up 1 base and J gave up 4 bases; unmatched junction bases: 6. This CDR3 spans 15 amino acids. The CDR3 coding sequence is TGTGCCAGCAGTTTATACGGGACAGGAGCATACGAGCAGTACTTC. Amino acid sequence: CASSLYGTGAYEQYF. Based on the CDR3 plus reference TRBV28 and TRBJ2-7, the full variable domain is DVKVTQSSRYLVKRTGEKVFLECVQDMDHENMFWYRQDPGLGLRLIYFSYDVKMKEKGDIPEGYSVSREKKERFSLILESASTNQTSMYLCASSLYGTGAYEQYFGPGTRLTVT.

The CDR3 spells CASSRLREGPDTQYF. In nucleotides, the CDR3 is TGTGCCAGCAGCCGTTTACGGGAGGGCCCAGATACGCAGTATTTT. The chain couples TRBV5-6 to TRBJ2-3, with 8 bases lining up with TRBD2. The CDR3 totals 15 residues. The V segment lost 4 bases and the J segment 4 bases; nucleotides outside the gene matches: 8. Looked up from germline, CDR1 is SGHDT and CDR2 is YYEEEE.

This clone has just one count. CDR3 DNA: TGTGCCAGTACCGACACCGGACAGGGGGGCTATGGCTACACCTTC. This gives the protein CASTDTGQGGYGYTF. This rearrangement joins TRBV19 to TRBJ1-2, with 10 bases matching TRBD1. With V trimmed by 7 bases and J by 4 bases, 9 bases remained unmatched. The CDR3 is made up of 15 amino acids. From germline, CDR1 is LNHDA and CDR2 SQIVND (reference sequence).